The 25 T cell receptor beta chains presented below share a single source sample, sequenced in a study of blood T cells in healthy people across ages. A second roughly 7 to 12 cycle PCR used barcoded and J-beta primers. TCRdb fed the 5' RACE reads into MiXCR, producing one record per CDR3 protein. The sample has 500,000 to 600,000 distinct CDR3 sequences; approximately 30% are singletons. The material sequenced was blood. These receptors were obtained from a woman in her seventies in good health.

This clonotype was seen more than once but under ten times. This rearrangement joins TRBV6-5 to TRBJ2-6; D not resolved. The V end was cut by 2 bases, the J end by 0 bases, with 5 bases between. Germline loops: CDR1 MNHEY, CDR2 SVGAGI. The length of the CDR3 is 15 residues. CDR3 nucleotides: TGTGCCAGCAGTTACGTCACCTCTGGGGCCAACGTCCTGACTTTC. This sequence encodes CASSYVTSGANVLTF.

The chain has TRBV15 and TRBJ1-2; TRBD1 matches 7 bases. Germline V CDR1 and CDR2: LNHNV, YYDKDF (reference sequence). The V gene end was trimmed by 0 bases and the J gene end by 7 bases; junction bases not matched to a gene: 5. The CDR3 is made up of 14 amino acids. CDR3 residues: CATSRETGYSGYTF. CDR3 nucleotides: TGTGCCACCAGCAGAGAGACAGGGTATAGTGGCTACACCTTC.

The chain joins TRBV4-3 to TRBJ2-5; D possibly matches TRBD1 or TRBD2 (5 bases each). V was clipped by 1 base and J by 1 base, with 13 bases between them. This CDR3 spans 16 amino acids. Germline assignment: CDR1 LGHNA and CDR2 YSLEER. CDR3 region: CASSQGGSGFQETQYF. The CDR3 bases are TGCGCCAGCAGCCAAGGGGGGAGTGGATTCCAAGAGACCCAGTACTTC.

This clonotype was detected a few times. At one of its ends the junction is not consistent with the germline gene, which may arise from a read error. This chain connects TRBV27 to TRBJ1-2; 9 bases map to TRBD1. This CDR3 has 14 residues. Germline CDR1 MNHEY, CDR2 SMNVEV (reference sequence). The CDR3 spells CASSWTGDHYGYTF. In DNA, the CDR3 is TGCGCCAGCAGTTGGACAGGGGATCACTATGGCTACACCTTC.

In this sample, this clonotype turned up a few times. The chain carries TRBV7-9 and TRBJ1-2; D call uncertain. This CDR3 has 12 amino acids. Deletions cut 1 base from V and 7 bases from J, with 7 bases between. Germline-derived CDR1 and CDR2 are SEHNR and FQNEAQ (reference sequence). The CDR3 DNA reads as TGTGCCAGCAGCTTAGAATCCAGTGGCTACACCTTC. Translating it yields CASSLESSGYTF.

V gene TRBV20-1 combines with J gene TRBJ2-1; perhaps TRBD1 as D (6 bases). Germline V lookup: CDR1 DFQATT, CDR2 SNEGSKA (reference sequence). This CDR3 is 13 amino acids long. Trimming removed 3 bases from V and 8 bases from J, with 14 bases in between. DNA for the CDR3: TGCAGTGCTAGTCAGGGGACGTTTGATGAGCAGTTCTTC. Amino acids: CSASQGTFDEQFF.

Regarding this clonotype: Since no conserved phenylalanine or tryptophan closes the CDR3, a read error is the likely cause. This chain joins TRBV20-1 and TRBJ1-2; D call uncertain. Germline V gene data show CDR1 as DFQATT and CDR2 as SNEGSKA (reference sequence). The CDR3 totals 13 residues. The ends were cut back, 5 bases at V and 1 base at J, with 11 bases in the middle. The CDR3 coding sequence is TGCAGTGCTGACGGACTGATTAACTATGGCTACACCCTC. Amino acids: CSADGLINYGYTL.

This chain uses TRBV12-5 with TRBJ1-6; D might be TRBD1 (5 bases). Trimming removed 1 base from V and 8 bases from J, with 12 bases in between. The CDR3 totals 15 residues. Per the germline V gene, CDR1 is LGHNT and CDR2 is FRNRAP. The CDR3 sequence: CASGLGQPGYSPLHF. As DNA, the CDR3 is TGTGCTAGTGGTTTGGGACAGCCCGGCTATTCACCCCTCCACTTT. Variable domain in full (rest from reference TRBV12-5 and TRBJ1-6): DARVTQTPRHKVTEMGQEVTMRCQPILGHNTVFWYRQTMMQGLELLAYFRNRAPLDDSGMPKDRFSAEMPDATLATLKIQPSEPRDSAVYFCASGLGQPGYSPLHFGNGTRLTVT.

The count of this clonotype is one. The chain links TRBV14 to TRBJ2-5, with a tentative D call TRBD2 (6 bases). The J call may be incorrect, as the DNA end agrees better with TRBJ2-1. Germline V gene data show CDR1 as SGHDN and CDR2 as FVKESK. This CDR3 region has 13 residues. CDR3 region: CASSLLGGDEQFF. The CDR3 nucleotides are TGTGCCAGCAGCCTACTAGGCGGGGATGAGCAGTTCTTC.

The V call is TRBV29-1, the J call TRBJ2-5, with 9 bases that match TRBD2. The DNA matches TRBJ2-7 better at its end, which makes the J call doubtful. CDR3 length: 13 residues. Germline loops: CDR1 SQVTM, CDR2 ANQGSEA. This CDR3 is CSVRAGGSIEQYF. CDR3 nucleotides: TGCAGCGTTCGAGCGGGGGGTTCTATCGAGCAGTACTTC.

The sample holds many counts of this clonotype. The rearrangement links TRBV3-1 to TRBJ2-7, with 7 positions matching TRBD1. The CDR3 consists of 14 residues. Germline V gene data show CDR1 as LGHDT and CDR2 as YNNKEL (reference sequence). V lost 4 bases, J lost 5 bases, and 8 bases stayed unmatched. The CDR3 reads CASSLGQDLNEQYF. Written as DNA, the CDR3 is TGTGCCAGCAGCCTCGGACAGGATTTGAACGAGCAGTACTTC.

This clonotype occurred a few times. The chain has TRBV25-1 and TRBJ1-2; D is perhaps TRBD1 (5 bases). Looked up from germline, CDR1 is MGHDK and CDR2 is SYGVNS. The CDR3 spans 15 residues. V lost 1 base and J 14 bases, leaving 23 bases between the germline ends. CDR3 in amino acids: CASSELGAGADFLTF. The CDR3 bases are TGTGCCAGCAGTGAATTAGGAGCCGGGGCCGACTTTCTTACCTTC.

This clonotype appeared a few times. V is TRBV30 and J is TRBJ2-7; 10 bases fit TRBD2. This CDR3 has 13 amino acids. Germline values: CDR1 GTSNPN, CDR2 SVGIG (reference sequence). With V trimmed by 2 bases and J by 7 bases, 5 bases remained unmatched. In nucleotides, the CDR3 is TGTGCCTGGAGTAGCGGGGGGGCTGGAGAGCAGTACTTC. Translation gives CAWSSGGAGEQYF.

The chain couples TRBV5-5 to TRBJ1-2; no reliable D call. Germline V gene data show CDR1 as SGHKS and CDR2 as YYEKEE (reference sequence). CDR3 length: 16 residues. Trimming stripped 2 bases from V and 1 base from J, with 15 bases between. The chain's CDR3 is CASSLVGRLLNYGYTF. The CDR3 nucleotides are TGTGCCAGCAGCTTAGTAGGACGGCTCCTTAACTATGGCTACACCTTC.

The CDR3 sequence: CSASRLSSGGPLGTQYF. DNA of the CDR3: TGCAGTGCTAGCCGACTTTCCAGCGGGGGCCCATTGGGTACGCAGTATTTT. This chain links TRBV20-1 with TRBJ2-3; 8 bases are a match to TRBD2. V shed 3 bases and J 8 bases; nucleotides not matched to a gene: 19. The CDR3 is 17 residues long. Germline loops: CDR1 DFQATT, CDR2 SNEGSKA (reference sequence).

The CDR3 sequence: CASSSTGGLENTEAFF. CDR3 bases: TGTGCCAGCAGTTCTACAGGGGGACTGGAGAACACTGAAGCTTTCTTT. The rearrangement uses TRBV12-3 or TRBV12-4 and TRBJ1-1, with 8 positions matching TRBD1. With 4 bases clipped from V and 1 base from J, the junction kept 8 bases outside the gene matches. CDR3 length: 16 amino acids.

This clonotype was counted only a few times. The V and J genes are TRBV5-1 and TRBJ2-5; D gene uncertain. The CDR3 consists of 12 residues. Germline CDR1 reads SGHRS; CDR2 reads YFSETQ. V dropped 4 bases and J dropped 7 bases, with 11 bases sitting between them. The CDR3 bases are TGCGCCAGCAGCCACGGATATTCGACCCAGTACTTC. It is translated as CASSHGYSTQYF.

V and J are TRBV6-5 and TRBJ2-5; D might be TRBD2 (6 bases). CDR1 and CDR2 (germline): MNHEY, SVGAGI. Deletions cut 8 bases from V and 5 bases from J, with 21 bases between. The CDR3 length is 15 residues. CDR3: CASSFSRDWWETQYF. The CDR3 DNA is TGTGCCAGCTCCTTCTCCCGGGACTGGTGGGAGACCCAGTACTTC.

This clonotype was observed a few times. The chain couples TRBV4-2 to TRBJ2-1, with 12 bases matching TRBD2. The junction had 5 bases not matched to a gene; V was cut back by 6 bases and J by 2 bases. This CDR3 is 16 amino acids long. CDR1 LGHNA and CDR2 YNFKEQ come from the germline V gene. CDR3 region: CASRRTSGGTYNEQFF. CDR3 in DNA: TGTGCCAGCAGGCGAACTAGCGGGGGGACCTACAATGAGCAGTTCTTC.

This sequence joins TRBV7-2 and TRBJ2-1; no clear D gene. With 2 bases removed from V and 4 bases from J, the gap between germline ends came to 12 bases. The CDR3 contains 15 residues. CDR1 and CDR2 from the germline V gene are SGHTA and FQGNSA. CDR3 sequence (DNA): TGTGCCAGCAGCTTACAGACTGCCAAGTACAATGAGCAGTTCTTC. It yields the protein CASSLQTAKYNEQFF.

This clonotype was observed at least ten times. The rearrangement joins TRBV7-3 to TRBJ2-5, with TRBD2 as a possible D gene (7 bases). The V end lost 2 bases, the J end lost 1 base, and 11 bases lay between the germline ends. This CDR3 has 15 amino acids. Germline CDR1 is SGHTA and CDR2 is FQGTGA. This CDR3 is CASSLRGGPQETQYF. DNA of the CDR3: TGTGCCAGCAGCTTACGCGGGGGCCCCCAAGAGACCCAGTACTTC.

The CDR3 DNA sequence: TGTGCCAGCAGCTCAGACACTGAAGCTTTCTTT. This encodes CASSSDTEAFF. J is TRBJ1-1 and V is TRBV12-3 or TRBV12-4; no clear D gene. There are 11 residues in the CDR3. Trimming left V 6 bases short and J 3 bases short, with 5 bases between.

A single count supports this clonotype. The chain is built from TRBV7-8 and TRBJ2-7; 11 bases agree with TRBD1. V lost 5 bases and J lost 6; bases outside the gene matches: 6. The CDR3 sequence is 14 residues long. The germline V gene encodes CDR1 SGHVS and CDR2 FQNEAQ. The CDR3 protein is CASSIGQGAGEQYF. In nucleotides, the CDR3 is TGTGCCAGCAGCATTGGACAGGGGGCCGGCGAGCAGTACTTC.

This chain joins TRBV28 and TRBJ2-5; tentative D call: TRBD2 (5 bases). Germline lookup yields CDR1 MDHEN and CDR2 SYDVKM. The V gene lost 5 bases and the J gene lost 14 bases, with 24 bases spanning the gap. This CDR3 comprises 14 residues. Written as DNA, the CDR3 is TGTGCCAGCAGTACGGCGGGCCTTACCTACGAGCAATACTTC. Translating it yields CASSTAGLTYEQYF.

The J gene is TRBJ2-5, the V gene TRBV7-2; D uncertain. V was trimmed by 2 bases and J by 0 bases, leaving 13 bases between them. The CDR3 sequence is 16 residues long. Per germline, CDR1 SGHTA and CDR2 FQGNSA. The CDR3 region is CASSLSQSPYQETQYF. CDR3 DNA: TGTGCCAGCAGCTTATCGCAGAGCCCGTACCAAGAGACCCAGTACTTC.